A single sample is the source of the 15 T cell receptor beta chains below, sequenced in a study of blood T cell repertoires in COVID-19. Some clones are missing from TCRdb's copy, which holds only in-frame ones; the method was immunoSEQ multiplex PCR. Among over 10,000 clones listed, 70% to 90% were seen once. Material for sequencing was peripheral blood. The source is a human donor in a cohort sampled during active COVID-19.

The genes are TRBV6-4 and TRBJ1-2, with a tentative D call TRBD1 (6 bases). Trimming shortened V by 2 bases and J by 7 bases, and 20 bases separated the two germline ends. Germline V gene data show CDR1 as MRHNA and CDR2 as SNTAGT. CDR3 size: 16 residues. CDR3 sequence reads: CASSDESWAGASGYTF. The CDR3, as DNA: TGTGCCAGCAGTGACGAGAGTTGGGCAGGGGCGAGTGGCTACACCTTC.

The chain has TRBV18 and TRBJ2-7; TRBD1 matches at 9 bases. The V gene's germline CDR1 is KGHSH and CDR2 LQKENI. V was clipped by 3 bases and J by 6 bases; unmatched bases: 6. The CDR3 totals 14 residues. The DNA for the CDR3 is TGTGCCAGCTCACCTCGGGACAGGGCGTCCGAGCAGTACTTC. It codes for CASSPRDRASEQYF. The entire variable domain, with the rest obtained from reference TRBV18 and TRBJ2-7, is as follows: NAGVMQNPRHLVRRRGQEARLRCSPMKGHSHVYWYRQLPEEGLKFMVYLQKENIIDESGMPKERFSAEFPKEGPSILRIQQVVRGDSAAYFCASSPRDRASEQYFGPGTRLTVT.

CDR3 region: CASSLVMARNPYNEQFF. CDR3 DNA: TGTGCCAGCAGCTTAGTAATGGCCAGGAACCCCTACAATGAGCAGTTCTTC. This chain connects TRBV7-8 to TRBJ2-1; D call uncertain. CDR1 SGHVS and CDR2 FQNEAQ come from the germline V gene. Trimming removed 1 base at V and 2 bases at J, with 15 bases between. The CDR3 is made up of 17 amino acids.

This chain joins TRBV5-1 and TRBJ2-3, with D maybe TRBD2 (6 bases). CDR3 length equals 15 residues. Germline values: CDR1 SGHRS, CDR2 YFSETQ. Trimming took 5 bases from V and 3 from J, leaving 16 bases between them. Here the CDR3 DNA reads TGCGCCAGCAGGGTGGAGGGGCACGGAACAGATACGCAGTATTTT. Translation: CASRVEGHGTDTQYF. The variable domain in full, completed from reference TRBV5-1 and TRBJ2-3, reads KAGVTQTPRYLIKTRGQQVTLSCSPISGHRSVSWYQQTPGQGLQFLFEYFSETQRNKGNFPGRFSGRQFSNSRSEMNVSTLELGDSALYLCASRVEGHGTDTQYFGPGTRLTVL.

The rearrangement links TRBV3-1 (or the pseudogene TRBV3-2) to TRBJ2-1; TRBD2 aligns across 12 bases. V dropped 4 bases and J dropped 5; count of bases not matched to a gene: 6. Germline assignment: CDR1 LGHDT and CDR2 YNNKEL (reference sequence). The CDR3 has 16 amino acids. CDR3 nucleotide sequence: TGTGCCAGCAGCCGGGCGACTAGCGGGGGCCACAATGAGCAGTTCTTC. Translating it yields CASSRATSGGHNEQFF.

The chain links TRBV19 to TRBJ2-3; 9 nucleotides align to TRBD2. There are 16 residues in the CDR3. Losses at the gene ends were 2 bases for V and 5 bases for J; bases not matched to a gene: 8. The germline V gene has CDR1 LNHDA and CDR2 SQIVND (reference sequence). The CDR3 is CASSILAGRSEDTQYF. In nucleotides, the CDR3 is TGTGCCAGTAGTATACTAGCGGGGAGATCAGAAGATACGCAGTATTTT.

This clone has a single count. For the CDR3, the DNA is TGTGCCAGCAAACAACAGGGGGATACAGATACGCAGTATTTT. Protein sequence: CASKQQGDTDTQYF. The chain recombines TRBV19 with TRBJ2-3; the match to TRBD1 covers 8 bases. The CDR3 totals 14 residues. The V gene end was trimmed by 9 bases and the J gene end by 3 bases; junction bases not matched to a gene: 8. CDR1 is LNHDA and CDR2 is SQIVND in the germline V gene (reference sequence).

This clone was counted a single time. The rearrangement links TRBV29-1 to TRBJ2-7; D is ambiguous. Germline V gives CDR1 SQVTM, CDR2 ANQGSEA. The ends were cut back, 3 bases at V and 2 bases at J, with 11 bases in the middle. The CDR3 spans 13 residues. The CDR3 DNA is TGCAGCGTTGAGGGCTATGGGCCCTACGAGCAGTACTTC. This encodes CSVEGYGPYEQYF.

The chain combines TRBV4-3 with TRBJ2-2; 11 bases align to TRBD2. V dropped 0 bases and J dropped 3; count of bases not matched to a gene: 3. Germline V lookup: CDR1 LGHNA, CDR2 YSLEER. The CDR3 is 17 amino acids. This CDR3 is CASSQDLAGGYTGELFF. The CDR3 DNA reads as TGCGCCAGCAGCCAAGATCTAGCGGGGGGATACACCGGGGAGCTGTTTTTT.

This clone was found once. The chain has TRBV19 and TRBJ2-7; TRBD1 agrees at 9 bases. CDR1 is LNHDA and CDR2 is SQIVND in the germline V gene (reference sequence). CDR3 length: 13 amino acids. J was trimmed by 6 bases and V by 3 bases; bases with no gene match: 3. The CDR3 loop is CASSIGTGSEQYF. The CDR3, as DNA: TGTGCCAGTAGTATCGGGACAGGGTCCGAGCAGTACTTC.

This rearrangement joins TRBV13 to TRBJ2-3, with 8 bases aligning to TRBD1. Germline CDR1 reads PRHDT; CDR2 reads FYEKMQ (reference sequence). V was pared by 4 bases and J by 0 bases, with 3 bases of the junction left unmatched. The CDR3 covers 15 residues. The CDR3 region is CASSSRTGSTDTQYF. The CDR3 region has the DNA TGTGCCAGCAGCTCGAGGACAGGGAGCACAGATACGCAGTATTTT.

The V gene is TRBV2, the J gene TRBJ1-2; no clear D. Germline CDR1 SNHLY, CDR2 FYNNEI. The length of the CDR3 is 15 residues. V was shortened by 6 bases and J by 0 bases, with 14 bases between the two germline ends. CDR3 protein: CASRPQVIANYGYTF. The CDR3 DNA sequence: TGTGCCAGCAGACCGCAGGTCATAGCTAACTATGGCTACACCTTC. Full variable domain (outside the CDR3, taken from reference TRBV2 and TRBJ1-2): EPEVTQTPSHQVTQMGQEVILRCVPISNHLYFYWYRQILGQKVEFLVSFYNNEISEKSEIFDDQFSVERPDGSNFTLKIRSTKLEDSAMYFCASRPQVIANYGYTFGSGTRLTVV.

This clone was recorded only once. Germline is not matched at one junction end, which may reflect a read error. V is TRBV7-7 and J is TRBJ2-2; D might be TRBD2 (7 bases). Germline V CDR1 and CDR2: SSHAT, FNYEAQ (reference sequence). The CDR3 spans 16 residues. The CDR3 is CASSQKAGANTGELFF. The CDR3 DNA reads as TGTGCTAGCAGCCAGAAGGCGGGGGCCAACACCGGGGAGCTGTTTTTT.

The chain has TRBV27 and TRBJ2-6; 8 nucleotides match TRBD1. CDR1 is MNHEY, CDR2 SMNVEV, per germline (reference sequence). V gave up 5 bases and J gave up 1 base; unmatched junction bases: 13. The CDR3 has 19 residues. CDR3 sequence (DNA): TGTGCCAGCAGTGTACAGGGGGTCCGGTCGGCTTCTGGGGCCAACGTCCTGACTTTC. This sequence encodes CASSVQGVRSASGANVLTF.

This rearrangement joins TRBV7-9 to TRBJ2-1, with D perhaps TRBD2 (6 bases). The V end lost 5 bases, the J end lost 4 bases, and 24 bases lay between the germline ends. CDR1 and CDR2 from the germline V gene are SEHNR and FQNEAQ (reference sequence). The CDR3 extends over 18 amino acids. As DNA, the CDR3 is TGTGCCAGCAGCGGAACGGGGGTAGGTGTACGCTCGTACAATGAGCAGTTCTTC. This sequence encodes CASSGTGVGVRSYNEQFF.